The 19 T cell receptor beta chains reported below all come from one sample, sequenced in a study of blood T cell repertoires in COVID-19. This table comes from immunoSEQ multiplex PCR, and its TCRdb copy is limited to in-frame clones, with some not included. The table records about 160,000 clones, 70% to 90% of them present only once. Sequenced material: peripheral blood. The receptors stem from a woman aged 45-60 years with COVID-19, enrolled during active disease.

The chain combines TRBV7-3 with TRBJ2-5, with D hard to call. Germline assignment: CDR1 SGHTA and CDR2 FQGTGA. V was trimmed by 0 bases and J by 5 bases, leaving 7 bases between them. This CDR3 is built from 13 residues. Here the CDR3 DNA reads TGTGCCAGCAGCTTAACGTGGCGGGAGACCCAGTACTTC. Translation: CASSLTWRETQYF.

This clone was recorded once. The chain is built from TRBV2 and TRBJ2-1; 9 bases are shared with TRBD2. J gave up 8 bases and V 6 bases, and 8 bases lay outside the gene matches. This CDR3 region has 14 residues. Germline V gives CDR1 SNHLY, CDR2 FYNNEI. The DNA for the CDR3 is TGTGCCAGCAGGACGGGACTAGCCCCTGATGAGCAGTTCTTC. It yields the protein CASRTGLAPDEQFF.

CDR3 in DNA: TGTGCCAGTGGGACATTTTCCTACGAGCAGTACTTC. It translates to CASGTFSYEQYF. This chain joins TRBV25-1 and TRBJ2-7; D is perhaps TRBD1 (6 bases). Germline values: CDR1 MGHDK, CDR2 SYGVNS. Trimming took 9 bases from V and 1 from J, leaving 10 bases between them. The CDR3 extends over 12 amino acids.

This rearrangement joins TRBV3-1 (or the pseudogene TRBV3-2) to TRBJ1-1, with 7 bases lining up with TRBD1. The CDR3 length is 14 residues. With V trimmed by 4 bases and J by 4 bases, 6 bases remained unmatched. CDR1 and CDR2 from the germline V gene are LGHDT and YNNKEL (reference sequence). The CDR3 protein is CASSPPTGSTEAFF. For the CDR3, the DNA is TGTGCCAGCAGCCCCCCGACAGGGAGCACTGAAGCTTTCTTT.

The rearrangement links TRBV27 to TRBJ1-4, with 7 nucleotides matching TRBD1. V dropped 5 bases and J dropped 5; count of bases not matched to a gene: 8. Looked up from germline, CDR1 is MNHEY and CDR2 is SMNVEV (reference sequence). This CDR3 has 15 residues. The CDR3 spells CASSPRTGWNEKLFF. CDR3 nucleotides: TGTGCCAGCAGTCCCCGGACAGGATGGAATGAAAAACTGTTTTTT.

This chain's CDR3 is CASSLRGFQDTEAFF. CDR3 sequence (DNA): TGTGCCAGCAGCCTTAGAGGGTTCCAGGACACTGAAGCTTTCTTT. The rearrangement uses TRBV5-5 and TRBJ1-1; D is uncertain. V dropped 4 bases and J dropped 3 bases, with 16 bases sitting between them. In germline, CDR1 is SGHKS, CDR2 YYEKEE (reference sequence). The CDR3 has 15 amino acids.

The gene calls are TRBV13 and TRBJ2-1, with TRBD2 matching 9 bases. With 4 bases clipped from V and 4 bases from J, the junction kept 5 bases outside the gene matches. There are 15 residues in the CDR3. Germline CDR1 PRHDT, CDR2 FYEKMQ (reference sequence). As DNA, the CDR3 is TGTGCCAGCAGCTCGGGACTAGCCTCTTACAATGAGCAGTTCTTC. It codes for CASSSGLASYNEQFF.

In DNA, the CDR3 is TGCAGTGCTAGACGTCAAGAGACCCAGTACTTC. As protein: CSARRQETQYF. The V gene is TRBV20-1, the J gene TRBJ2-5; D not resolved. The length of the CDR3 is 11 residues. CDR1 is DFQATT and CDR2 is SNEGSKA in the germline V gene (reference sequence). Trimming pared 2 bases from V and 2 bases from J, leaving 3 bases between.

This clone was detected only once. The J gene is TRBJ2-3, the V gene TRBV7-9; 11 nucleotides line up with TRBD2. Unmatched junction bases numbered 9, after V lost 1 base and J lost 6 bases. Per germline, CDR1 SEHNR and CDR2 FQNEAQ (reference sequence). CDR3 length: 17 residues. CDR3 in amino acids: CASSLGLGLAEQDTQYF. Written as DNA, the CDR3 is TGTGCCAGCAGCTTAGGTTTGGGACTAGCGGAACAGGATACGCAGTATTTT.

The chain is built from TRBV5-1 and TRBJ1-2; 8 nucleotides align to TRBD1. The germline V gene encodes CDR1 SGHRS and CDR2 YFSETQ. The CDR3 consists of 14 residues. V shed 7 bases, J shed 2 bases, and the junction held 7 bases outside the gene matches. CDR3 residues: CASWDRTLNYGYTF. The CDR3 DNA is TGCGCCAGCTGGGACAGGACCCTCAACTATGGCTACACCTTC.

This clone was observed once. The CDR3 nucleotides read TGTGCCAGCAGTACGCCGGGACAGGGGGCGAGTAATGGCTACACCTTC. Translating gives CASSTPGQGASNGYTF. The genes are TRBV5-6 and TRBJ1-2; 12 bases fit TRBD1. This CDR3 has 16 residues. In germline, CDR1 is SGHDT, CDR2 YYEEEE. The V and J ends lost 5 bases and 6 bases, in that order; junction bases with no gene match: 11.

J is TRBJ2-1 and V is TRBV11-2, with 11 bases that match TRBD2. The germline V gene encodes CDR1 SGHAT and CDR2 FQNNGV. V trimming: 4 bases; J trimming: 6 bases; junction bases outside the gene matches: 5. The CDR3 sequence is 15 residues long. The chain's CDR3 is CASSSLAGVTNEQFF. Here the CDR3 DNA reads TGTGCCAGCAGCTCACTAGCGGGGGTCACCAATGAGCAGTTCTTC.

A remark on this clone: At one of its ends the junction is not consistent with the germline gene, which may arise from a read error. J is TRBJ2-5 and V is TRBV7-7, with TRBD1 identical over 11 bases. The CDR3 sequence is 19 residues long. Germline V gives CDR1 SSHAT, CDR2 FNYEAQ (reference sequence). The CDR3 protein is CASSPGQGAATYNQETQYF. The CDR3 DNA is TGTGCTAGCAGCCCCGGACAGGGGGCTGCAACATACAACCAAGAGACCCAGTACTTC.

This clone was recorded once. CDR3 sequence (DNA): TGTGCCAGCAGCCGGGACTGGGGCACTGAAGCTTTCTTT. This gives the protein CASSRDWGTEAFF. V gene TRBV27 combines with J gene TRBJ1-1, with D maybe TRBD1 (5 bases). Trimming pared 6 bases from V and 4 bases from J, leaving 12 bases between. Germline V gene sequence: CDR1 MNHEY, CDR2 SMNVEV (reference sequence). The CDR3 is made up of 13 amino acids.

The rearrangement uses TRBV30 and TRBJ2-7, with no clear D. The CDR3 is made up of 13 amino acids. V gave up 2 bases and J gave up 4 bases, with 12 bases separating them. CDR1 is GTSNPN and CDR2 is SVGIG in the germline V gene (reference sequence). The CDR3 DNA reads as TGTGCCTGGAGTAGGAAACAGTCGTACGAGCAGTACTTC. Translated, it gives CAWSRKQSYEQYF.

J is TRBJ2-7 and V is TRBV19, with 7 bases aligning to TRBD1. The CDR3 spans 15 residues. Germline-derived CDR1 and CDR2 are LNHDA and SQIVND (reference sequence). Germline trimming cut 3 bases from V and 4 bases from J; bases unmatched to any gene: 9. The DNA of the CDR3 is TGTGCCAGTAGTATCTCGACAGGGATTTCTTACGAGCAGTACTTC. It encodes CASSISTGISYEQYF.

This sequence joins TRBV3-1 (or the pseudogene TRBV3-2) and TRBJ2-7; TRBD2 aligns across 7 bases. V lost 1 base, J lost 7 bases, and 10 bases stayed unmatched. There are 15 residues in the CDR3. Looked up from germline, CDR1 is LGHDT and CDR2 is YNNKEL (reference sequence). As DNA, the CDR3 is TGTGCCAGCAGCCAAGGATCAGCTAGCGGCTTTGAGCAGTACTTC. Residues: CASSQGSASGFEQYF.

The chain links TRBV29-1 to TRBJ1-2; 8 positions agree with TRBD1. The CDR3 loop spans 13 amino acids. V was clipped by 7 bases and J by 3 bases; unmatched bases: 7. CDR1 and CDR2 (germline): SQVTM, ANQGSEA. CDR3 in DNA: TGCAGCGCTAGGACAGGGACCTACTATGGCTACACCTTC. It translates to CSARTGTYYGYTF.

This clone was counted only a few times. The chain uses TRBV28 and TRBJ1-2, with D tentatively TRBD1 (6 bases). The CDR3 runs 13 residues. Germline lookup yields CDR1 MDHEN and CDR2 SYDVKM. V was clipped by 5 bases and J by 0 bases, with 7 bases between them. CDR3 sequence reads: CASSDRTNYGYTF. CDR3 nucleotides: TGTGCCAGCAGTGACAGGACTAACTATGGCTACACCTTC.